Below, 5 T cell receptor beta chains from the same sample are listed, as sequenced in a study of T cells after yellow fever vaccination. TCRdb reanalysed the 5' RACE reads using MiXCR and keeps one entry per CDR3 protein. This table holds 500,000 to 650,000 distinct CDR3 sequences, less than 15% found once. Source: PBMCs, taken on the day of the yellow fever booster vaccination. Every receptor here comes from a young man who received the YFV17D yellow fever vaccine.

V is TRBV10-2 and J is TRBJ1-1; D is uncertain. The CDR3 sequence is 13 residues long. Per the germline V gene, CDR1 is WSHSY and CDR2 is SAAADI. V lost 4 bases and J lost 3, with 9 bases in between. DNA for the CDR3: TGCGCCAGCAGTGTGACGGGGTACACTGAAGCTTTCTTT. It codes for CASSVTGYTEAFF.

Only a few counts were recorded for this clonotype. This rearrangement joins TRBV20-1 to TRBJ2-3; 10 positions agree with TRBD2. Germline CDR1 DFQATT, CDR2 SNEGSKA (reference sequence). J gave up 1 base and V 1 base, and 2 bases lay outside the gene matches. The CDR3 runs 15 residues. The CDR3 DNA follows: TGCAGTGCTAGAGTCGGGACTAGCGGCACAGATACGCAGTATTTT. Translating gives CSARVGTSGTDTQYF.

This chain links TRBV9 with TRBJ2-1; D not resolved. Trimming removed 4 bases from V and 5 bases from J, with 13 bases in between. The length of the CDR3 is 14 residues. Per germline, CDR1 SGDLS and CDR2 YYNGEE. CDR3: CASSSSPYDNEQFF. The CDR3, as DNA: TGTGCCAGCAGCTCCTCCCCCTACGACAATGAGCAGTTCTTC.

This clonotype was observed a handful of times. V and J are TRBV27 and TRBJ1-1, with TRBD1 identical over 7 bases. Unmatched junction bases numbered 6, after V lost 0 bases and J lost 2 bases. Germline CDR1 MNHEY, CDR2 SMNVEV (reference sequence). The CDR3 is made up of 16 amino acids. The CDR3 DNA follows: TGTGCCAGCAGTTTATCCTCGGGACAGCAAAACACTGAAGCTTTCTTT. This gives the protein CASSLSSGQQNTEAFF.

Only a few counts were recorded for this clonotype. The chain recombines TRBV4-3 with TRBJ2-1; D is undetermined. This CDR3 region has 15 residues. The V gene lost 0 bases and the J gene lost 3 bases, with 9 bases spanning the gap. CDR1 LGHNA and CDR2 YSLEER come from the germline V gene. As DNA, the CDR3 is TGCGCCAGCAGCCAAGAAAATAGTGGCTACAATGAGCAGTTCTTC. Amino acid sequence: CASSQENSGYNEQFF.